This T cell receptor beta chain was documented in a study of T cells in localized non-small cell lung cancer. The CDR3 spans 17 residues. Germline V gene data show CDR1 as SGHNT and CDR2 as YENEEA. Unmatched junction bases numbered 13, after V lost 5 bases and J lost 7 bases. Sequenced by immunoSEQ multiplex PCR; TCRdb stores in-frame clones only, minus some. Of over 1,000 clones listed, approximately 20% are singletons. The origin of this receptor is a woman aged 40-70 years with stage I lung adenocarcinoma. Source: normal lung tissue next to the tumor, taken before any cancer treatment. This chain connects TRBV11-3 to TRBJ1-6; 8 bases are shared with TRBD1. CDR3 amino acids: CASSLTQGALGNSPLHF. Here the CDR3 DNA reads TGTGCCAGCAGCCTAACCCAGGGGGCACTGGGGAATTCACCCCTCCACTTT.